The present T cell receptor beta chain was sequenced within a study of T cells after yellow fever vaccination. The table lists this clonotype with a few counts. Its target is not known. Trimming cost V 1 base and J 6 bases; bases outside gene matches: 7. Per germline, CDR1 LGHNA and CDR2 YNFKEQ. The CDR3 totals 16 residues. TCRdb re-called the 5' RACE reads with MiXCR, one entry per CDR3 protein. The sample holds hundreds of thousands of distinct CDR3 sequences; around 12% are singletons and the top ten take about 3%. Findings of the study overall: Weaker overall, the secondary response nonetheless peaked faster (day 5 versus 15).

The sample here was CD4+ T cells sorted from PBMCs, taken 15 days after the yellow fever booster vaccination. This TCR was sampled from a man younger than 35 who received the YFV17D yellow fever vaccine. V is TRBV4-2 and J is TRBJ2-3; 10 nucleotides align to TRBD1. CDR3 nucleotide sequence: TGTGCCAGCAGCCAAGGAGGAAAGGGACAGGGGGATACGCAGTATTTT. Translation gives CASSQGGKGQGDTQYF.